Reported below is one T cell receptor beta chain. The target antigen is unknown. Method: immunoSEQ multiplex PCR; TCRdb's copy keeps in-frame clones and lacks some. The sample has over 120,000 clones, approximately 86% seen once. The data were obtained in a study of T cell responses to AZD1222 COVID-19 vaccine. The CDR3 runs to 14 residues. Germline CDR1 is GTSNPN and CDR2 is SVGIG (reference sequence). Trimming left V 4 bases short and J 4 bases short, with 14 bases between. Study-wide points: Regions 160-218 and 743-854 held dominance among vaccine-associated CD4 TCRs, which spanned spike. White British donors predominated, females outnumbered males, and clonal diversity was possibly underestimated.

The chain employs TRBV30 and TRBJ1-5; the D gene is possibly TRBD1 (6 bases). This TCR was recovered from an adult who received the MenACWY meningococcal vaccine as a control. This specimen consisted of peripheral blood, obtained 28 days after the second dose of the MenACWY control vaccine. The DNA for the CDR3 is TGTGCCTGGACCCCGGGGGCATCAAATCAGCCCCAGCATTTT. Its translation is CAWTPGASNQPQHF.